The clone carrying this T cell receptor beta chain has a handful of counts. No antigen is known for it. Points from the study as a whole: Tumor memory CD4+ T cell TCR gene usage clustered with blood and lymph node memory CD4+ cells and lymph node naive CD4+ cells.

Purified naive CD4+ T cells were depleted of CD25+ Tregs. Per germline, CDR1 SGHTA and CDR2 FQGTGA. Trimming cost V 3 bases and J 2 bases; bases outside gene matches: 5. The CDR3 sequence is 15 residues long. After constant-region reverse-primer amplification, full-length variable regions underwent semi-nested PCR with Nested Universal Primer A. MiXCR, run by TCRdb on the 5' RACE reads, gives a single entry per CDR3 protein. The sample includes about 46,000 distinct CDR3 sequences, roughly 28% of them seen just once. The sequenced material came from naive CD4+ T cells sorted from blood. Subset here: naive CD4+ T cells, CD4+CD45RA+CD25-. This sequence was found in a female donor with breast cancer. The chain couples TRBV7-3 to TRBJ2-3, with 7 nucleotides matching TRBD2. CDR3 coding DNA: TGTGCCAGCAGCTTGACTAGCAGGGACACAGATACGCAGTATTTT. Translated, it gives CASSLTSRDTDTQYF.